The source of this TCR beta chain is a study of T cell changes during pregnancy in multiple sclerosis (dated 2019 in TCRdb). Broadly, across the study: The study examined how the T cell repertoire changed over the course of pregnancy in women with multiple sclerosis.

Library preparation was by the immunoSEQ multiplex PCR assay. The source is immuneACCESS, and TCRdb retained only in-frame sequences with V and J called. Part of the clones is not carried over; for the studies checked, unresolved V genes explain less than half of this, and the remainder is unexplained. Present in this sample are 45,000 to 50,000 clones, roughly nine tenths of which were seen just once. The top ten hold about 0.36% of the sample. With regard to this clone: What this receptor recognizes is not known. Base qualities are not recorded, but no much larger clone differs from it by a single base.

The CDR3 sequence holds 15 residues, the cysteine and phenylalanine included. The entry retains the CDR3 DNA only, 45 bases that are in frame from base 1. The germline ends are 19 bases apart after V is trimmed by 7 bases and J by 5 bases. In the germline V gene (reference sequence), CDR1 corresponds to MNHEY and CDR2 to SMNVEV. The source of this sequence is a female donor in good health, enrolled as a control in a pregnancy study. The starting material was CD4+ T cells from peripheral blood mononuclear cells, obtained in the second trimester of pregnancy. The chain couples TRBV27 to TRBJ2-3; the D gene is unclear. The nucleotides are TGTGCCAGCACTGCAGCCGGTCTCAGAGGAGATACGCAGTATTTT. Protein translation: CASTAAGLRGDTQYF.